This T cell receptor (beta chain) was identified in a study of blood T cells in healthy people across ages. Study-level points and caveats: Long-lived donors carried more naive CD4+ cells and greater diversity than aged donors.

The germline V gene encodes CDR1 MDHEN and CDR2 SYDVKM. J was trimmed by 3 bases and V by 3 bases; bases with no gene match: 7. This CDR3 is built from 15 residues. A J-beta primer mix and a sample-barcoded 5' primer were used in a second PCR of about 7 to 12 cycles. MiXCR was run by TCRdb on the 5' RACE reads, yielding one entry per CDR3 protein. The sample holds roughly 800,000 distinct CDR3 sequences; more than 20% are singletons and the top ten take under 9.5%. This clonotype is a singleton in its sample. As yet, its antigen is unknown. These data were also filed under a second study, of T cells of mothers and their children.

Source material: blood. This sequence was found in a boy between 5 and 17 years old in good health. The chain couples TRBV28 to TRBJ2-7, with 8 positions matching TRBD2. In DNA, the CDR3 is TGTGCCAGCAGTTTGGCGGGTAGCGGGGACTACGAGCAGTACTTC. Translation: CASSLAGSGDYEQYF.